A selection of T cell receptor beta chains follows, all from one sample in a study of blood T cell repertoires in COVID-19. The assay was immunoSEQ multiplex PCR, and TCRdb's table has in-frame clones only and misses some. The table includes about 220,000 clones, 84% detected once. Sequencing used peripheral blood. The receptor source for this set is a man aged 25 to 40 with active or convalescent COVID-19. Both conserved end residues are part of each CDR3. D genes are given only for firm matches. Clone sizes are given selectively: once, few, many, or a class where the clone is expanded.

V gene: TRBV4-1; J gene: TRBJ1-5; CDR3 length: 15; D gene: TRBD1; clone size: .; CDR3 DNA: TGCGCCAGCAGCCAATTACAGGGGGCCAATCAGCCCCAGCATTTT; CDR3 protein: CASSQLQGANQPQHF
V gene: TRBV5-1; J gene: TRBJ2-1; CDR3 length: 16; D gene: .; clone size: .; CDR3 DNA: TGCGCCAGCAGCTTGGATGGAGCCCGATCCTACAATGAGCAGTTCTTC; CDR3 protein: CASSLDGARSYNEQFF
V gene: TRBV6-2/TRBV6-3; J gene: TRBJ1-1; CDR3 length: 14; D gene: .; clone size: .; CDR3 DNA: TGTGCCAGCAGTTCGGGCCCCTCGGAAGGGGCGGCTTTCTTT; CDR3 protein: CASSSGPSEGAAFF
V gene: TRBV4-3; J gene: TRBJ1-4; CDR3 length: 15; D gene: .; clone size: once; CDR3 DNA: TGCGCCAGCAGCCAAGATCCGGGTCTGAGTGAAAAACTGTTTTTT; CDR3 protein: CASSQDPGLSEKLFF
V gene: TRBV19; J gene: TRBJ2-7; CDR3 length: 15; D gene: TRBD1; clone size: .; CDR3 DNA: TGTGCCAGTAGATTAGGGACAGGCCAATCCTACGAGCAGTACTTC; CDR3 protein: CASRLGTGQSYEQYF
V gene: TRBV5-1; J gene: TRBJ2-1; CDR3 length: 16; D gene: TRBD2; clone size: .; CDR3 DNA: TGCGCCAGCAGCTTGGGGACTAGCGGGAGTCTCAGTGAGCAGTTCTTC; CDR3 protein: CASSLGTSGSLSEQFF
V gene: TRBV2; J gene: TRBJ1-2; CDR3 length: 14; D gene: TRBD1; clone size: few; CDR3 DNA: TGTGCCACCGAGGGGACAGGGGCTAACTATGGCTACACCTTC; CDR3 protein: CATEGTGANYGYTF
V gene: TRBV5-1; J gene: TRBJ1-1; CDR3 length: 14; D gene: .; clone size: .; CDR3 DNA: TGCGCCAGCAGCTGGACAGTCATGAACACTGAAGCTTTCTTT; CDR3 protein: CASSWTVMNTEAFF
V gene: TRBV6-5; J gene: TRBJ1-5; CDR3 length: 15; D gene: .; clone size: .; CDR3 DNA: TGTGCCAGCAGTCCTAGTCGCGGATCCAATCAGCCCCAGCATTTT; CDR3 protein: CASSPSRGSNQPQHF
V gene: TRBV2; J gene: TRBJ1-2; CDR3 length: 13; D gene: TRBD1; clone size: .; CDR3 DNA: TGTGCCAGCCGCGTCGGGACAGCCTATGGCTACACCTTC; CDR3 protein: CASRVGTAYGYTF
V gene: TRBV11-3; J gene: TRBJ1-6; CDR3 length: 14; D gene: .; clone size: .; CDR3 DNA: TGTGCCAGCAGCCCCGACCTTAAGGGGTCACCCCTCCACTTT; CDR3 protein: CASSPDLKGSPLHF
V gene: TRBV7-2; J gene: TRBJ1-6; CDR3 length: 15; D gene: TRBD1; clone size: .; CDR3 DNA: TGTGCCAGCAGCCTAGGAAACAGGGGGAATTCACCCCTCCACTTT; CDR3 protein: CASSLGNRGNSPLHF
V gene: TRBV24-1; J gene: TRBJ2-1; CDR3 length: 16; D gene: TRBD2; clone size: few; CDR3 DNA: TGTGCCACCAGTGATTTGCGAGCGGGAGTACTGAATGAGCAGTTCTTC; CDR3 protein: CATSDLRAGVLNEQFF
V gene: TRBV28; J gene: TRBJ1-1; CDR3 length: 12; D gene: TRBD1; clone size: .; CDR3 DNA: TGTGCCAGCAGCGTACTACAGGGGGCAGCTTTCTTT; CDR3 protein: CASSVLQGAAFF
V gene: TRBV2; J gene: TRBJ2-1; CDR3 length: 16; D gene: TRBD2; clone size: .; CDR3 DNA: TGTGCCAGCGCAGGGAGCGGGACGGTTTCCTACAATGAGCAGTTCTTC; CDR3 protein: CASAGSGTVSYNEQFF
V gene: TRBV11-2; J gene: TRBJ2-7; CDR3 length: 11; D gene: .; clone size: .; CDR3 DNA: TGTGCCAGCAGCTTCGGGTCCGAGCAGTACTTC; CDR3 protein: CASSFGSEQYF
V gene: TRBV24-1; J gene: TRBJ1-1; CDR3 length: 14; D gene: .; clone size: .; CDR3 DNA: TGTGCCACCAGTGATCCTGCCTCAGGGACTGGGGCTTTCTTT; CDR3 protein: CATSDPASGTGAFF
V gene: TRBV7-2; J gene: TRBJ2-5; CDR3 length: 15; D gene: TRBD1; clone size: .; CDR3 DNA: TGTGCCAGCAGCCCTAGGGCGGGCAGGGGGGAGACCCAGTACTTC; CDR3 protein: CASSPRAGRGETQYF
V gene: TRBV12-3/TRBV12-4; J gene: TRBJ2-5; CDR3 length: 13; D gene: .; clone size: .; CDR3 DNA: TGTGCCAGCAGATCACAAGGAGGGGAGACCCAGTACTTC; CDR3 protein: CASRSQGGETQYF
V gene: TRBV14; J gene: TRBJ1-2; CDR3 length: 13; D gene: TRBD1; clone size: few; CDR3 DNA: TGTGCCAGCTCCCGAGGGACAGGGAATGGCTACACCTTC; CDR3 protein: CASSRGTGNGYTF
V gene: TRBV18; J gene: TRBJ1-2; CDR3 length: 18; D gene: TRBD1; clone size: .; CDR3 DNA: TGTGCCAGCTCACCACTGCCGGGACAGGGACCTTCTAACTATGGCTACACCTTC; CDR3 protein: CASSPLPGQGPSNYGYTF
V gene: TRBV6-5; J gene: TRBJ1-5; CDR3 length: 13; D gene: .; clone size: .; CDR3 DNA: TGTGCCACCCGGGCACAGGGAGAACAGCCCCAGCATTTT; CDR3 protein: CATRAQGEQPQHF
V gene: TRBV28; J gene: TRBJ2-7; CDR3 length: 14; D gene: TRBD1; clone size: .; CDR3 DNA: TGTGCCAGCAGTGGGACAGGAAGCTCCTACGAGCAGTACTTC; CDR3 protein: CASSGTGSSYEQYF
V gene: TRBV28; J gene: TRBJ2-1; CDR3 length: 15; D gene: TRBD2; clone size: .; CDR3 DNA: TGTGCCAGCAGTTCCCCCCGGGGGGGGTACAATGAGCAGTTCTTC; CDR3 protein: CASSSPRGGYNEQFF
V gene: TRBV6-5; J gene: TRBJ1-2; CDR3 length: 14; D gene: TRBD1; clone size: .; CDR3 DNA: TGTGCCAGCAGTTACGGACAGGGAAACTATGGCTACACCTTC; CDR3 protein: CASSYGQGNYGYTF
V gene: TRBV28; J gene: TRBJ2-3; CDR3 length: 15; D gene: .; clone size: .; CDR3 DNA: TGTGCCAGCAGTCCACCGGGACTGGGGAAAGTTACGCAGTATTTT; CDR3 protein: CASSPPGLGKVTQYF
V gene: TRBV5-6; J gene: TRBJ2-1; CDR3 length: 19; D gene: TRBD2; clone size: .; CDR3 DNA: TGTGCCAGCAGCGTCGGACTAGCGGGAGATGGGTGGTGGTCCAATGAGCAGTTCTTC; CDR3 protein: CASSVGLAGDGWWSNEQFF
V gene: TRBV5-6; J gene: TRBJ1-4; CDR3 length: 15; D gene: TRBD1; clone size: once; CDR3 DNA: TGTGCCAGCAGCCAATATGAGGGTAGGGGGCAAAAACTGTTTTTT; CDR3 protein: CASSQYEGRGQKLFF
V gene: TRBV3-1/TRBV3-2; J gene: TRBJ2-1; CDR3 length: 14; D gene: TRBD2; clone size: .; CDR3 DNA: TGTGCCAGCAGTCCGACTAGCGGGGGGGCAGAGCAGTTCTTC; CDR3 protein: CASSPTSGGAEQFF
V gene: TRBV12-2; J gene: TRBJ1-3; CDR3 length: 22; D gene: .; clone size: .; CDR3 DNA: TGTGCAAGTCGCTTAGGGGGGCAACCACCTAAACCCCCCAAGCCCTCTGGAAACACCATATATTTT; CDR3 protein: CASRLGGQPPKPPKPSGNTIYF
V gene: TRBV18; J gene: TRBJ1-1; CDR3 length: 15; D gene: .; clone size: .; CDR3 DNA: TGTGCCAGCTCAACTCGACAGGCCATGAACACTGAAGCTTTCTTT; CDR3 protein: CASSTRQAMNTEAFF
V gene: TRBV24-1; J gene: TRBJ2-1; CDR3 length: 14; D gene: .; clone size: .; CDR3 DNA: TGTGCCACCAGTGATTTCCCCCGCGTCGATGAGCAGTTCTTC; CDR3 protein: CATSDFPRVDEQFF